Below, 12 T cell receptor beta chains from the same sample are listed, as sequenced in a study of T cells in Graves' hyperthyroidism and ophthalmopathy. RNA transcripts gave rise to amplified TCR beta CDR3 regions. A set of HTBI primers served as the primers for a first-round RT-PCR of the TCR CDR3. TCRdb called the multiplex PCR reads again in MiXCR, with one record for every CDR3 protein. Here the sample spans about 620,000 distinct CDR3 sequences, 15% to 20% being singletons. The sequencing input was blood. The receptors were gathered from a woman aged 30 to 39 with Graves' hyperthyroidism.

This clonotype was found a few times. J is TRBJ2-5 and V is TRBV19, with D possibly matching TRBD1 (9 bases). This CDR3 region has 16 residues. Germline loops: CDR1 LNHDA, CDR2 SQIVND (reference sequence). The V end lost 3 bases, the J end lost 0 bases, and 14 bases lay between the germline ends. CDR3 region: CASSISGTGYQETQYF. DNA for the CDR3: TGTGCCAGTAGTATTAGCGGGACAGGGTACCAAGAGACCCAGTACTTC.

The gene calls are TRBV10-3 and TRBJ2-7; 9 positions agree with TRBD1. There are 15 residues in the CDR3. The ends lost 0 bases at V and 1 base at J; junction bases unmatched: 1. Germline V gives CDR1 ENHRY, CDR2 SYGVKD. CDR3 sequence reads: CAISESTGGSYEQYF. CDR3 nucleotides: TGTGCCATCAGTGAGTCGACAGGGGGGTCCTACGAGCAGTACTTC.

The sample holds many counts of this clonotype. This chain joins TRBV7-2 and TRBJ2-2; no clear D. The V gene lost 1 base and the J gene lost 0 bases, with 3 bases spanning the gap. CDR1 SGHTA and CDR2 FQGNSA come from the germline V gene. CDR3 size: 14 residues. This chain's CDR3 is CASSLGSNTGELFF. CDR3 DNA: TGTGCCAGCAGCTTAGGATCGAACACCGGGGAGCTGTTTTTT.

This chain connects TRBV2 to TRBJ2-2, with a tentative D call TRBD2 (5 bases). CDR3 length: 14 amino acids. Per the germline V gene, CDR1 is SNHLY and CDR2 is FYNNEI. V was trimmed by 7 bases and J by 6 bases, leaving 15 bases between them. CDR3 protein: CASIKRGIAGELFF. CDR3 bases: TGTGCCAGCATTAAACGGGGAATTGCCGGGGAGCTGTTTTTT.

This chain connects TRBV4-2 to TRBJ2-3; 9 nucleotides agree with TRBD2. The CDR3 length is 17 residues. After removal of 0 bases from V and 4 bases from J, the junction contained 8 bases not matched to a gene. In germline, CDR1 is LGHNA, CDR2 YNFKEQ. The chain's CDR3 is CASSQEPGGRAADTQYF. The DNA for the CDR3 is TGTGCCAGCAGCCAAGAACCAGGCGGGAGGGCCGCAGATACGCAGTATTTT.

The chain is built from TRBV30 and TRBJ2-7; D may correspond to TRBD1 or TRBD2 (5 bases each). This CDR3 has 14 residues. V lost 3 bases, J lost 6 bases, and 18 bases lay in between. The germline V gene has CDR1 GTSNPN and CDR2 SVGIG (reference sequence). The CDR3 nucleotides are TGTGCCTGGAGCGAGGGGAACGGGTATCGCGAGCAGTACTTC. Translation: CAWSEGNGYREQYF.

The chain couples TRBV20-1 to TRBJ1-4, with 7 bases identical to TRBD1. Germline-derived CDR1 and CDR2 are DFQATT and SNEGSKA (reference sequence). CDR3 length equals 14 residues. V shed 3 bases, J shed 5 bases, and the junction held 6 bases outside the gene matches. The CDR3 region has the DNA TGCAGTGCTAGGAACGACAGGGTGAATGAAAAACTGTTTTTT. This translates into CSARNDRVNEKLFF.

This clonotype was counted only a few times. V is TRBV7-3 and J is TRBJ2-7, with 7 nucleotides matching TRBD2. The CDR3 has 16 residues. V dropped 0 bases and J dropped 2; count of bases not matched to a gene: 7. CDR1 is SGHTA, CDR2 FQGTGA, per germline. The DNA for the CDR3 is TGTGCCAGCAGCTTAACGGGGCGGGAGACCCCCTACGAGCAGTACTTC. Its translation is CASSLTGRETPYEQYF.

This clonotype appeared many times. The DNA for the CDR3 is TGTGCCAGCAGCCAAGAACTAGCGGGGTCCTACGAGCAGTACTTC. Translation gives CASSQELAGSYEQYF. The gene calls are TRBV4-2 and TRBJ2-7; 10 positions agree with TRBD2. Germline-derived CDR1 and CDR2 are LGHNA and YNFKEQ. The length of the CDR3 is 15 residues. J was trimmed by 1 base and V by 0 bases; bases with no gene match: 0.

The CDR3 protein is CASSPDRGLINSPLHF. In DNA, the CDR3 is TGTGCCAGCTCACCCGACAGAGGGTTGATCAATTCACCCCTCCACTTT. The chain combines TRBV18 with TRBJ1-6; TRBD1 might be the D (5 bases). From germline, CDR1 is KGHSH and CDR2 LQKENI. Between the trimmed V and J ends, which lost 3 bases and 7 bases, there was a span of 16 bases. CDR3 length: 16 amino acids.

In its sample, this clonotype was seen a few times. This sequence joins TRBV10-3 and TRBJ1-5, with 10 bases aligning to TRBD1. The trim removed 8 bases at V and 2 bases at J, leaving 3 bases unmatched. This CDR3 region has 14 residues. The germline gives CDR1 ENHRY, CDR2 SYGVKD. The CDR3 DNA sequence: TGTGCCATCGGGGGGACAGGGGGCAATCAGCCCCAGCATTTT. This encodes CAIGGTGGNQPQHF.

The V and J genes are TRBV9 and TRBJ2-3, with D perhaps TRBD1 or TRBD2 (5 bases each). The CDR3 runs to 16 residues. Germline CDR1 is SGDLS and CDR2 is YYNGEE. Trimming pared 2 bases from V and 2 bases from J, leaving 15 bases between. The CDR3 DNA is TGTGCCAGCAGCGTTACGCCGGGACCGATCACAGATACGCAGTATTTT. This codes for CASSVTPGPITDTQYF.